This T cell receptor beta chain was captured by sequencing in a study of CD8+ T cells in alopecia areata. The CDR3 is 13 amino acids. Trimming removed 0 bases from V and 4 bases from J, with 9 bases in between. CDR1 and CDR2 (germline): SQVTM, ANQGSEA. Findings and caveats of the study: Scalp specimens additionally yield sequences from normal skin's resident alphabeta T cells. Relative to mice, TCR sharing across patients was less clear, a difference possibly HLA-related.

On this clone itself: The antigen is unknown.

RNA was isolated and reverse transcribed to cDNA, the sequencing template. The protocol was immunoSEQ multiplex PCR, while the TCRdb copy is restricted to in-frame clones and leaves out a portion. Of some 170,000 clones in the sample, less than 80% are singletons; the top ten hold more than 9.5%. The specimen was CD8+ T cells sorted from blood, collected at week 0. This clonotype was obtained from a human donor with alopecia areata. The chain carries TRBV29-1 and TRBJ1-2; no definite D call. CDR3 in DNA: TGCAGCGTTGAAGATCCCGTATCCTATGGCTACACCTTC. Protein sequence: CSVEDPVSYGYTF.